This T cell receptor beta chain was found in a study of OX40 agonist ivuxolimab in advanced cancers. At the level of the study: Patients with hepatocellular carcinoma, melanoma, renal cell or head and neck cancer made up the dose-escalation patients.

The CDR3 totals 13 residues. V lost 6 bases and J lost 3, with 12 bases in between. Clones were sequenced by immunoSEQ multiplex PCR, and TCRdb holds only the in-frame ones, with some missing. This table holds 95,000 or so clones, roughly 94% found once. Regarding the study as a whole: Relative to CD4+, CD8+ T cells held more expanded clones on average.

On this clone: Its antigen is currently unknown.

The specimen comprised CD4+ or CD8+ T cells sorted from blood, sampled in a trial of the OX40 agonist ivuxolimab. The chain recombines TRBV23-1 with TRBJ2-7; D ambiguous. Being an ORF, TRBV23-1 has a function that is uncertain. The source is an adult with an advanced solid tumor such as melanoma, head and neck, liver or kidney cancer. CDR3 bases: TGCGCCAGCAGGGCCAGCCAAGACTACGAGCAGTACTTC. Translation: CASRASQDYEQYF.